A single sample is the source of the 16 T cell receptor beta chains below, sequenced in a study of blood T cell repertoires in COVID-19. The table came from immunoSEQ multiplex PCR; TCRdb's copy has only in-frame clones and leaves some out. There are about 50,000 clones in the sample; roughly 83% occur only once, and 2% to 2.5% lies in the top ten. What was sequenced was peripheral blood. Every receptor here comes from a woman aged 55-69 years with acute or convalescent COVID-19.

This clone occurred a few times. The V gene is TRBV28, the J gene TRBJ2-5; D is uncertain. V was clipped by 10 bases and J by 5 bases, with 17 bases between them. CDR1 MDHEN and CDR2 SYDVKM come from the germline V gene. This CDR3 comprises 13 residues. CDR3 amino acids: CAINTGYLETQYF. DNA of the CDR3: TGTGCCATTAACACGGGTTATCTTGAGACCCAGTACTTC.

The chain is built from TRBV6-5 and TRBJ2-1; 9 bases align to TRBD1. This CDR3 contains 14 residues. The junction had 5 bases not matched to a gene; V was cut back by 6 bases and J by 5 bases. CDR1 and CDR2 from the germline V gene are MNHEY and SVGAGI. CDR3 sequence (DNA): TGTGCCAGCAGGGGACAGGGAATGAACAATGAGCAGTTCTTC. Translating it yields CASRGQGMNNEQFF.

The chain has TRBV15 and TRBJ2-7; TRBD2 matches at 11 bases. After removal of 0 bases from V and 1 base from J, the junction contained 5 bases not matched to a gene. Germline V gives CDR1 LNHNV, CDR2 YYDKDF (reference sequence). The CDR3 is 17 residues long. The CDR3 DNA sequence: TGTGCCACCAGCAGAGAAACTAGCGGGAGTTTATCCTACGAGCAGTACTTC. Its translation is CATSRETSGSLSYEQYF.

Here the CDR3 DNA reads TGTGCCACCAGTGGAGGGGGACAGGGGACCTTTTCCAGCAATCAGCCCCAGCATTTT. Translated: CATSGGGQGTFSSNQPQHF. The rearrangement uses TRBV24-1 and TRBJ1-5; 10 nucleotides agree with TRBD1. Trimming took 5 bases from V and 1 from J; bases not matched to a gene: 13. CDR1 and CDR2 from the germline V gene are KGHDR and SFDVKD. There are 19 residues in the CDR3.

The CDR3 sequence is CAWSVGHYGYTF. CDR3 coding DNA: TGTGCCTGGAGTGTGGGGCACTATGGCTACACCTTC. The chain carries TRBV30 and TRBJ1-2; TRBD1 might be the D (5 bases). CDR3 size: 12 residues. Deletions cut 0 bases from V and 3 bases from J, with 5 bases between. Germline loops: CDR1 GTSNPN, CDR2 SVGIG (reference sequence).

The chain carries TRBV5-4 and TRBJ2-3; 7 bases line up with TRBD1. Trimming removed 4 bases from V and 0 bases from J; junction bases left unmatched: 5. The CDR3 totals 15 residues. The V gene's germline CDR1 is SGHNT and CDR2 YYREEE (reference sequence). CDR3 coding DNA: TGTGCCAGCAGCCCACAGGGGCTTAGCACAGATACGCAGTATTTT. This sequence encodes CASSPQGLSTDTQYF.

The rearrangement joins TRBV6-5 to TRBJ1-2, with 8 nucleotides matching TRBD1. The CDR3 is 13 residues long. V dropped 5 bases and J dropped 8; count of bases not matched to a gene: 7. Germline CDR1 reads MNHEY; CDR2 reads SVGAGI. CDR3 coding DNA: TGTGCCAGCAGTCCCAGGTCAGGGGGCGGCTACACCTTC. Translating gives CASSPRSGGGYTF.

This chain uses TRBV3-1 (or the pseudogene TRBV3-2) with TRBJ2-1; TRBD2 matches at 8 bases. The CDR3 is 17 residues long. Trimming at V came to 2 bases and at J to 7 bases, leaving 13 bases not matched to a gene. Per germline, CDR1 LGHDT and CDR2 YNNKEL (reference sequence). CDR3 loop: CASSQFKSGGIGNEQFF. CDR3 DNA: TGTGCCAGCAGCCAATTCAAAAGCGGGGGAATTGGAAATGAGCAGTTCTTC.

This sequence joins TRBV29-1 and TRBJ2-7; TRBD1 aligns across 9 bases. The V segment lost 5 bases and the J segment 4 bases; nucleotides outside the gene matches: 9. This CDR3 has 14 residues. Germline V gives CDR1 SQVTM, CDR2 ANQGSEA. The CDR3 nucleotides are TGCAGCGTTCGATCGCCAGGACAGGGGTACGAGCAGTACTTC. Translation: CSVRSPGQGYEQYF.

The chain combines TRBV21-1 with TRBJ2-2; the table gives TRBD2 as D, unverified against the DNA. TRBV21-1 is deemed a pseudogene. The CDR3 has 17 amino acids. The CDR3 region is CASSKIRGSSVPGELFF. The DNA for the CDR3 is TGTGCCAGCAGCAAAATACGAGGCTCTAGCGTTCCCGGGGAGCTGTTTTTT.

This sequence joins TRBV3-1 (or the pseudogene TRBV3-2) and TRBJ2-5; 8 bases are shared with TRBD1. V was pared by 4 bases and J by 7 bases, with 8 bases of the junction left unmatched. Germline CDR1 and CDR2: LGHDT and YNNKEL (reference sequence). CDR3 length equals 14 residues. This chain's CDR3 is CASSLQGAEGTQYF. The CDR3 coding sequence is TGTGCCAGCAGCCTTCAGGGGGCGGAAGGGACCCAGTACTTC.

V gene TRBV5-6 combines with J gene TRBJ2-3; D may be TRBD2 (6 bases). Between the trimmed V and J ends, which lost 1 base and 2 bases, there was a span of 14 bases. Per the germline V gene, CDR1 is SGHDT and CDR2 is YYEEEE. The CDR3 runs to 16 residues. CDR3 loop: CASSLWSSVLTDTQYF. Written as DNA, the CDR3 is TGTGCCAGCAGCTTGTGGTCTAGCGTACTCACAGATACGCAGTATTTT.

The chain links TRBV7-8 to TRBJ1-5; D ambiguous. The length of the CDR3 is 13 residues. The V gene lost 1 base and the J gene lost 3 bases, with 4 bases spanning the gap. The germline V gene encodes CDR1 SGHVS and CDR2 FQNEAQ. In nucleotides, the CDR3 is TGTGCCAGCAGCTTAGAATACAATCAGCCCCAGCATTTT. Amino acids: CASSLEYNQPQHF.

Comments on this clone: The same CDR3 arises from other DNA sequences in this sample as well. The rearrangement joins TRBV7-2 to TRBJ2-7, with 8 nucleotides matching TRBD2. From germline, CDR1 is SGHTA and CDR2 FQGNSA. CDR3 length equals 14 residues. V gave up 8 bases and J gave up 4 bases; unmatched junction bases: 10. The CDR3 loop reads CASLPTRGAYEQYF. In DNA form, the CDR3 reads TGTGCCAGCCTCCCAACGCGGGGGGCGTACGAGCAGTACTTC. Based on the CDR3 plus reference TRBV7-2 and TRBJ2-7, the full variable domain is GAGVSQSPSNKVTEKGKDVELRCDPISGHTALYWYRQSLGQGLEFLIYFQGNSAPDKSGLPSDRFSAERTGGSVSTLTIQRTQQEDSAVYLCASLPTRGAYEQYFGPGTRLTVT.

The CDR3 coding sequence is TGCGCCAGCAGCCAAGAGCCGCAGGGAACTGAAGCTTTCTTT. The encoded protein is CASSQEPQGTEAFF. This rearrangement joins TRBV4-1 to TRBJ1-1; D might be TRBD1 (5 bases). The CDR3 consists of 14 residues. Germline loops: CDR1 MGHRA, CDR2 YSYEKL. V dropped 0 bases and J dropped 5 bases, with 10 bases sitting between them.

This chain connects TRBV5-6 to TRBJ1-2; TRBD1 aligns across 8 bases. Per the germline V gene, CDR1 is SGHDT and CDR2 is YYEEEE. This CDR3 is built from 15 residues. V lost 2 bases to trimming and J lost 0 bases; unmatched junction nucleotides: 3. The CDR3 sequence is CASSFGDRPNYGYTF. The DNA of the CDR3 is TGTGCCAGCAGCTTCGGGGACAGGCCTAACTATGGCTACACCTTC.